This T cell receptor (beta chain) derives from a study of blood T cells in healthy people across ages. V gave up 1 base and J gave up 0 bases, with 1 base separating them. The germline CDR1 and CDR2 sequences are DFQATT and SNEGSKA (reference sequence). This CDR3 is built from 13 residues. With regard to this clonotype: It may be a read error: a sequence one base away is much more abundant.

Next came a second PCR, run for about 7 to 11 cycles, which used a sample-barcoded 5' primer along with a J-beta primer mix. Each CDR3 protein is one row after TCRdb ran MiXCR on the 5' RACE reads. The sample lists hundreds of thousands of distinct CDR3 sequences, roughly 25% seen once, with 9.4% in the top ten. A further study also used this sample, focusing on T cells of mothers and their children.

The receptor's source is a boy younger than 18 in good health. The chain couples TRBV20-1 to TRBJ2-6; no firm D call. Source material: blood. The CDR3 region is CSARVSGANVLTF. CDR3 nucleotides: TGCAGTGCTAGAGTCTCTGGGGCCAACGTCCTGACTTTC.